Included here is one TCR beta chain sequence, with context. Its antigen specificity is not known. It has no much larger one-base neighbor in the sample; base qualities were not kept. This entry comes from a study of T cell clones after liver transplantation (dated by TCRdb to the late 2010s). The study in broad terms: Samples were obtained from ITN030ST, a randomized trial in which withdrawal of immunosuppression was attempted within 2 years of liver transplantation. Blood samples were taken pre-transplant, pre-randomization before withdrawal, and post-randomization after full withdrawal or failed withdrawal. Third party-reactive TCRbeta sequences were also identified from pre-transplant MLRs to serve as an antigen-independent comparator for donor-reactive sequences. Subjects received no induction therapy and standard immunosuppression until randomization at 12-24 months post-transplant. After a pre-transplant mixed lymphocyte reaction, TCRbeta sequencing was used to pinpoint donor-reactive T cell clones, which were subsequently tracked in post-transplant blood. Tolerance was defined as complete immunosuppression withdrawal for at least one year with no rise in liver enzymes beyond twice the upper limit of normal. Three of the eight recipients were HCV-positive; the others were transplanted for non-autoimmune, non-viral indications. Of the 8 liver transplant recipients making up the studied cohort, 3 were classified as tolerant and 5 as non-tolerant. Broader findings and caveats from the paper: A greater decline was seen for donor-reactive sequences than for third party-reactive sequences, suggesting partial antigen-specific deletion unrelated to withdrawal success. Once repertoire turnover was taken into account, donor-reactive detection showed a significant reduction for CD4 in 7 of 8 subjects and for CD8 in 8 of 8. Low numbers of available donor cells limited the measurable donor-reactive repertoire in two subjects. Because allograft tissue specimens were not available, migration of donor-reactive T cells into the graft, rather than deletion, may have occurred. The conclusions were preliminary, being limited by small, heterogeneous patient numbers and by non-standardized post-transplant time points. Circulating donor-reactive CD4 TCRbeta sequences fell significantly post-transplant in 5 of 8 subjects, irrespective of tolerance or HCV status.

Unstimulated PBMCs, after thawing, were stained for CD3, CD4 and CD8 and then FACS-sorted into CD3+CD4+ and CD3+CD8+ populations. All 8 studied subjects were randomized to withdrawal of immunosuppression. The Qiagen DNeasy Blood and Tissue Kit was used for isolation of genomic DNA. The V end gives up 4 bases and the J end 6 bases, leaving 8 bases in the junction not matched to a gene. CDR1 SGHDN and CDR2 FVKESK were looked up in the germline V gene. The CDR3 sequence holds 15 residues, the cysteine and phenylalanine included. The read is trimmed to its CDR3 DNA, 45 bases read in frame from base 1. Using immunoSEQ, frozen genomic DNA was subjected to high-throughput TCRbeta CDR3 sequencing, a process that included PCR amplification, mapping, bias correction and internal controls. Regarding the original processing steps: Only productive rearrangements were retained, and each unique TCRbeta sequence was defined by its CDR3 nucleotide sequence together with its V and J gene. For classification of a sequence as donor-reactive, at least 5-fold expansion in CFSE-low cells relative to unstimulated pre-transplant cells and a frequency of at least 0.01% were required. Minimum frequency thresholds were set for each subject based on the unstimulated sample with the lowest template count, ensuring at least 90% detection power. Jensen-Shannon divergence between the top 1000 TCRbeta sequences post-transplant and pre-transplant was used to measure repertoire turnover. Two-sided Fisher's exact tests were used to test for changes in the detection of donor-reactive sequences. Drawn from immuneACCESS, this table holds only the in-frame rearrangements with V and J called that TCRdb kept. Clones are partly lost; checked studies trace under half to an unresolved V gene and leave the rest unexplained. D and trimming were read from the DNA, whereas the V and J calls and clone size are those reported in that table. A total of tens of thousands of clones appear in this sample, 80% of them only once. In total, the top ten clones hold about 0.79% of the sample.

This TCR was recovered from a human patient who received a liver transplant. Following transplantation, T cells from the graft donor may be among those present. The chain uses TRBV14 and TRBJ2-2; the central 7 bases match TRBD1. Source: CD4+ T cells from blood, taken 12 months after liver transplant. The CDR3 amino acid sequence is: CASSRDSLRAGELFF. The nucleotide sequence is TGTGCCAGCAGCCGGGACAGCTTAAGGGCCGGGGAGCTGTTTTTT.